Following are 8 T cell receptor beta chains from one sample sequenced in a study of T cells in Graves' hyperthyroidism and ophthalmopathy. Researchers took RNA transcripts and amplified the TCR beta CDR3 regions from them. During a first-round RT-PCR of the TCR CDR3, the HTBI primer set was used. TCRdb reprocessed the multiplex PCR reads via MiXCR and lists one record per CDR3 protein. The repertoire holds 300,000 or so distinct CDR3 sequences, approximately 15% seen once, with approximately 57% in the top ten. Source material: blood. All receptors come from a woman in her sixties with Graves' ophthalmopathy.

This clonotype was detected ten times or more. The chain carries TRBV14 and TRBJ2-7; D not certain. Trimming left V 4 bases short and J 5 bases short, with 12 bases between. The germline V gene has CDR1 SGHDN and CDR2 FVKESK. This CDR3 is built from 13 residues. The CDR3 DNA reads TGTGCCAGCAGCCCCTCAAGGGCAAACGAGCAGTACTTC. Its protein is CASSPSRANEQYF.

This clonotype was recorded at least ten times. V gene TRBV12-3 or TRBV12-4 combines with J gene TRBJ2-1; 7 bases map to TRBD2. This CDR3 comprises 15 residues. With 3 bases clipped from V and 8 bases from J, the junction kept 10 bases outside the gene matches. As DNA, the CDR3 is TGTGCCAGCAGTTTTTGGCCGGGGGGTATCGATGAGCAGTTCTTC. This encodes CASSFWPGGIDEQFF.

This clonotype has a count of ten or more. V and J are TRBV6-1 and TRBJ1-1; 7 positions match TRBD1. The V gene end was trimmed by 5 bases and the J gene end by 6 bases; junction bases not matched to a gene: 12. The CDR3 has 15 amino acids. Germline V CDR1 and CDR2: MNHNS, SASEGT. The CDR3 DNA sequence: TGTGCCAGCAGTCAGGGGGGGGCGAGTCGGGCTGAAGCTTTCTTT. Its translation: CASSQGGASRAEAFF.

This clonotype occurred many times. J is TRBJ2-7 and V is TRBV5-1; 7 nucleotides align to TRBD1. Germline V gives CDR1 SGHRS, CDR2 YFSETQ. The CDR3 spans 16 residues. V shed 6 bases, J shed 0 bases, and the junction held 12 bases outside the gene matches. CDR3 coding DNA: TGCGCCAGCACCTTCTATTACCCAGGGGGCTCCTACGAGCAGTACTTC. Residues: CASTFYYPGGSYEQYF.

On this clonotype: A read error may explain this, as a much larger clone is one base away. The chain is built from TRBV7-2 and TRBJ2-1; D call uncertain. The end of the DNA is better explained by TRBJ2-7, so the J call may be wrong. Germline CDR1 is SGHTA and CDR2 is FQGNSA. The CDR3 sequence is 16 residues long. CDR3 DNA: TGTGCCAGCAGCTTTGGCGGCGCCTATTTCTACAATGAGCAGTACTTC. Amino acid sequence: CASSFGGAYFYNEQYF.

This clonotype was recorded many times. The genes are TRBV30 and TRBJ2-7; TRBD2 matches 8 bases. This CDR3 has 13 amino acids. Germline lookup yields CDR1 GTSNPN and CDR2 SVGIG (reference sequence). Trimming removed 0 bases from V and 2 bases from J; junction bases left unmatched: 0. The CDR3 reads CAWSVGLAYEQYF. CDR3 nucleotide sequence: TGTGCCTGGAGTGTGGGACTAGCCTACGAGCAGTACTTC.

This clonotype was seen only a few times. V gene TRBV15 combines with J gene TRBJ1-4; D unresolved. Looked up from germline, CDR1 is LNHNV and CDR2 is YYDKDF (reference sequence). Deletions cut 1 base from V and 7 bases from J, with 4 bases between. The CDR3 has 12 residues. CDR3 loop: CATSRVVEKLFF. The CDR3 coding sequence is TGTGCCACCAGCAGAGTGGTTGAAAAACTGTTTTTT.

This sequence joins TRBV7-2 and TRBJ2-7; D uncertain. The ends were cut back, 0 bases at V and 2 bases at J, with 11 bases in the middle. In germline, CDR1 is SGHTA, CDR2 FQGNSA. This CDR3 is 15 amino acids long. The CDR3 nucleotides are TGTGCCAGCAGCTTAGCGGGCGGTAACGCCTACGAGCAGTACTTC. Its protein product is CASSLAGGNAYEQYF.